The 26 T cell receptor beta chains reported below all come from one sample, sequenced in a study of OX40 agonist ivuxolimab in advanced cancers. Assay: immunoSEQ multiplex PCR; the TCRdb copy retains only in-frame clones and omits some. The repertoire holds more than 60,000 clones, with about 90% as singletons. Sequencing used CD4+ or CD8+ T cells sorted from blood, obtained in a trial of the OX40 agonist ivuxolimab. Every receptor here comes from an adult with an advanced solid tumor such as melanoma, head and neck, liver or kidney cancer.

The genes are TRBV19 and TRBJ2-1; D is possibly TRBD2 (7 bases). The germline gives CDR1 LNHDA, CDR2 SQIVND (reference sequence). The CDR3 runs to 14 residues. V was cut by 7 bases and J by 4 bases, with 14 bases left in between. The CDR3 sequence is CASKGEGLYNEQFF. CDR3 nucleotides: TGTGCCAGTAAGGGGGAGGGCCTATACAATGAGCAGTTCTTC.

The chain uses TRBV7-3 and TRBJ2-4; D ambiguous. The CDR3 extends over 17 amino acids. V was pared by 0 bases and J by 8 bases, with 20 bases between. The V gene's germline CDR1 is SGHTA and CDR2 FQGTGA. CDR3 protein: CASSLTPTRTVMDIQYF. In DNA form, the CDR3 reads TGTGCCAGCAGCTTAACCCCCACGAGAACCGTAATGGACATTCAGTACTTC.

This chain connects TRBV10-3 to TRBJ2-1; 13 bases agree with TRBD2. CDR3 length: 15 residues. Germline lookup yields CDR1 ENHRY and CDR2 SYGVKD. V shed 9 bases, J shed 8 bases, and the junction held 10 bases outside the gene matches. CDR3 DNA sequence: TGTGCCATTGGGACTAGCGGGGCGGCCTCCGATGAGCAGTTCTTC. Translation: CAIGTSGAASDEQFF.

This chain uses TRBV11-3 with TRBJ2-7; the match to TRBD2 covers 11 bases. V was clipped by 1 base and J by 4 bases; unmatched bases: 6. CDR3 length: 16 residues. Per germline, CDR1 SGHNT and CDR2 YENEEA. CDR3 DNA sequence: TGTGCCAGCAGCTTAGTGTTTACTAGCGGGAGATACGAGCAGTACTTC. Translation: CASSLVFTSGRYEQYF.

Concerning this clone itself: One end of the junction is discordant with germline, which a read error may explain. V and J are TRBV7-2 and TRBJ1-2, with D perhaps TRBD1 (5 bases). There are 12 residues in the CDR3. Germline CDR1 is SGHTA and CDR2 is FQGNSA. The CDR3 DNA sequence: TGTGCCAGCACCTTAGGTGGGGGGTTTCCCACCTTC. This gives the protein CASTLGGGFPTF.

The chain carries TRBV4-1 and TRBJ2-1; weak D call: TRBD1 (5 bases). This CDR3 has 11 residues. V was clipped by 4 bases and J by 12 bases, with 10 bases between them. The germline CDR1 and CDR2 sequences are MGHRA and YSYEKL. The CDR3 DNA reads TGCGCCAGCAGCCTTGATACAGGGCAGTTCTTC. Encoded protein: CASSLDTGQFF.

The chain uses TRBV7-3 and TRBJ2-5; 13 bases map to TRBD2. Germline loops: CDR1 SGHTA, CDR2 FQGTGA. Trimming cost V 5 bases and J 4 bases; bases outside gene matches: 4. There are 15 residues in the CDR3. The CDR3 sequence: CASSTSGGARETQYF. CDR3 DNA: TGTGCCAGCAGCACTAGCGGGGGGGCGAGAGAGACCCAGTACTTC.

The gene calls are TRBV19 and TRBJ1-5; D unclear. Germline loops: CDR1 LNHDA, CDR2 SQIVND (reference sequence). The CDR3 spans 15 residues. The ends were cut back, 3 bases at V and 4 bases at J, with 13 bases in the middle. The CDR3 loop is CASSISLLANQPQHF. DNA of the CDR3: TGTGCCAGTAGTATTTCACTGCTTGCTAATCAGCCCCAGCATTTT.

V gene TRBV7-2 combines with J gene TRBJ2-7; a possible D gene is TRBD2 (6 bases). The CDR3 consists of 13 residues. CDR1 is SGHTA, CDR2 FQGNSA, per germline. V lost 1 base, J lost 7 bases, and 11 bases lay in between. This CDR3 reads CASSLDPAGEQYF. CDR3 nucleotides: TGTGCCAGCAGCTTAGATCCGGCGGGGGAGCAGTACTTC.

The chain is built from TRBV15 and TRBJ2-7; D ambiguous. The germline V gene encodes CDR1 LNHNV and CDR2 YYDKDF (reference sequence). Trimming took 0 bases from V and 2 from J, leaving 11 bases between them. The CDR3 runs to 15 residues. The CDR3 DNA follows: TGTGCCACCAGCAGAGATATACAGCCAACCTACGAGCAGTACTTC. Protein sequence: CATSRDIQPTYEQYF.

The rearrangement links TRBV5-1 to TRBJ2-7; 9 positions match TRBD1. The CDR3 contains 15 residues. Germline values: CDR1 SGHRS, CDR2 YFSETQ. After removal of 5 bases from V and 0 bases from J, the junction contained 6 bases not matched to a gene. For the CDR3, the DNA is TGCGCCAGCAGTAATGGACAGGGGCGCTCCTACGAGCAGTACTTC. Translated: CASSNGQGRSYEQYF.

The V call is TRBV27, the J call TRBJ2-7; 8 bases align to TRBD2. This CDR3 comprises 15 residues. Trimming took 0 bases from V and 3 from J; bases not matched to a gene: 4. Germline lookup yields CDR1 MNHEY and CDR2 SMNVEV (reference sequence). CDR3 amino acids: CASSLSSRGDYEQYF. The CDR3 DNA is TGTGCCAGCAGTTTATCGTCGCGGGGGGACTACGAGCAGTACTTC.

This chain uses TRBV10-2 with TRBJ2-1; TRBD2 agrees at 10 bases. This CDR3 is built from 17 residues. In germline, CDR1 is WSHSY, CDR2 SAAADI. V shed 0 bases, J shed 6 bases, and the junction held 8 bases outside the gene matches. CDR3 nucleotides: TGCGCCAGCAGTGAGTCTCGCACAGCGGGAGGGCCCAATGAGCAGTTCTTC. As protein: CASSESRTAGGPNEQFF.

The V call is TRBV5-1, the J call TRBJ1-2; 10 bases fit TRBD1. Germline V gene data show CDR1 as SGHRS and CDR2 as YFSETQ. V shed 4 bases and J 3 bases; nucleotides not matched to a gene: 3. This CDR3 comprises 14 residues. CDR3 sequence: CASSPGTGDYGYTF. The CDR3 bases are TGCGCCAGCAGCCCCGGGACAGGGGACTATGGCTACACCTTC.

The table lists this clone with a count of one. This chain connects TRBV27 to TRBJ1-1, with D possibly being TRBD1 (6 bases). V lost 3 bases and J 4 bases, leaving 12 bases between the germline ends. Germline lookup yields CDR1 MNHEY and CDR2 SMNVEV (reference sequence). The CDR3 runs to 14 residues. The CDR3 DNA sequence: TGTGCCAGCAGTTTCCGGGGGCCGGGCACTGAAGCTTTCTTT. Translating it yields CASSFRGPGTEAFF.

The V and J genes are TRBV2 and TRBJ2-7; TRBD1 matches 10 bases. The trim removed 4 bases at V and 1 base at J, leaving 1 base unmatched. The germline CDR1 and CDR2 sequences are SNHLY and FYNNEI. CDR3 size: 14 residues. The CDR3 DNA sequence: TGTGCCAGCAGTGGGACAGGGGGATCCTACGAGCAGTACTTC. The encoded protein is CASSGTGGSYEQYF.

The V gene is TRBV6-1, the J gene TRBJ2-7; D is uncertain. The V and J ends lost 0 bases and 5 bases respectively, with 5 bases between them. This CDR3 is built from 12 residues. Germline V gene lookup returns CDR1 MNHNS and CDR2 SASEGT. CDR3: CASSEAPDEQYF. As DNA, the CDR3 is TGTGCCAGCAGTGAAGCGCCGGACGAGCAGTACTTC.

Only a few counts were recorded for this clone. CDR3 DNA: TGTGCCAGCAGTGATCAGGGCGATAGCAATCAGCCCCAGCATTTT. Translation gives CASSDQGDSNQPQHF. This chain uses TRBV2 with TRBJ1-5; tentative D call: TRBD1 (5 bases). The CDR3 is 15 amino acids. V lost 3 bases and J 0 bases, leaving 9 bases between the germline ends. Germline V gene sequence: CDR1 SNHLY, CDR2 FYNNEI.

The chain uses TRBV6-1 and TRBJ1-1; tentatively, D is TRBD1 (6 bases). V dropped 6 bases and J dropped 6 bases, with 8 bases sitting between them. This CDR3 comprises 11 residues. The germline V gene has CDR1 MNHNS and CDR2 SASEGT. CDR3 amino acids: CASRRGAEAFF. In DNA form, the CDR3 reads TGTGCCAGCAGGAGGGGGGCTGAAGCTTTCTTT.

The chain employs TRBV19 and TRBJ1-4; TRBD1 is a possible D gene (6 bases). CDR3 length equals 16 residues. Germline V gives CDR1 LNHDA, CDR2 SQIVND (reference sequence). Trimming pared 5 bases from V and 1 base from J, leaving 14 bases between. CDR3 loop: CASSSRPQGTNEKLFF. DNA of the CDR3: TGTGCCAGTAGTTCCCGCCCACAGGGAACTAATGAAAAACTGTTTTTT.

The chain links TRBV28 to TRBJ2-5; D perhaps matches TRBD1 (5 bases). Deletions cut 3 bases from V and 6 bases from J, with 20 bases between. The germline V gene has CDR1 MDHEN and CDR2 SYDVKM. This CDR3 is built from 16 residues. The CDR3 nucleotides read TGTGCCAGCAGTTTGGGTCAGGGAACCATTATGAAGACCCAGTACTTC. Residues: CASSLGQGTIMKTQYF.

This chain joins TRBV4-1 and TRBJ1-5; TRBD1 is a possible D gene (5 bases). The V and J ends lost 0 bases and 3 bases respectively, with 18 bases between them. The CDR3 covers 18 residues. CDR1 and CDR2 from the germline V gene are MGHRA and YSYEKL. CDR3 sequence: CASSQDRVGDGLNQPQHF. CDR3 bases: TGCGCCAGCAGCCAAGATCGGGTCGGGGACGGCCTCAATCAGCCCCAGCATTTT.

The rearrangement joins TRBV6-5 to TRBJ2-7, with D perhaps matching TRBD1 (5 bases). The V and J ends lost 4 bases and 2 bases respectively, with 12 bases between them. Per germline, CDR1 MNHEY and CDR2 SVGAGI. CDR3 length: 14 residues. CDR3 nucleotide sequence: TGTGCCAGCAGTTGGAGTCAGGACACCTACGAGCAGTACTTC. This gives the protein CASSWSQDTYEQYF.

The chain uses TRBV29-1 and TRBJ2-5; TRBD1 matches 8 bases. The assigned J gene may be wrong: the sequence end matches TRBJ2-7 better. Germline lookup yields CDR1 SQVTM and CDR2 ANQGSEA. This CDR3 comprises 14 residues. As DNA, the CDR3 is TGCAGCGTTACCCGGGACAGGAACTCCTACGAGCAGTACTTC. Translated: CSVTRDRNSYEQYF.

DNA for the CDR3: TGTGCCAGCTCACCACTCGGGGGAGAGACCCAGTACTTC. It codes for CASSPLGGETQYF. This chain joins TRBV18 and TRBJ2-5; TRBD2 is a possible D gene (6 bases). Germline V gives CDR1 KGHSH, CDR2 LQKENI. The V end was cut by 1 base, the J end by 4 bases, with 7 bases between. CDR3 length equals 13 residues.

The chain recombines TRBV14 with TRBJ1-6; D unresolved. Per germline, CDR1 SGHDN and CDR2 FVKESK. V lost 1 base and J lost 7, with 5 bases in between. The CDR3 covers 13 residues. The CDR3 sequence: CASSQVWNSPLHF. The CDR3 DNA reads TGTGCCAGCAGCCAAGTGTGGAATTCACCCCTCCACTTT.